Following are 10 T cell receptor beta chains from one sample sequenced in a study of shared clonotypes between healthy human individuals. TCRdb keeps only in-frame clones here, not all; method: immunoSEQ multiplex PCR. The table records roughly 2.2 million clones, approximately 93% of them present only once. Sequencing used naive CD4+ T cells from PBMCs. The subset was: CD45RA+ positively selected. The receptors shown here come from a young man in good health. Some clones in this sample may be carry-over from other donors' samples.

This rearrangement joins TRBV5-1 to TRBJ2-3; the D gene is possibly TRBD2 (6 bases). The V gene lost 0 bases and the J gene lost 5 bases, with 13 bases spanning the gap. This CDR3 has 15 residues. CDR1 SGHRS and CDR2 YFSETQ come from the germline V gene. The chain's CDR3 is CASSLAPAGGDTQYF. The DNA for the CDR3 is TGCGCCAGCAGCTTGGCCCCGGCCGGGGGAGATACGCAGTATTTT.

The chain has TRBV6-1 and TRBJ2-7, with unresolved D. From germline, CDR1 is MNHNS and CDR2 SASEGT. The CDR3 consists of 12 residues. The V end lost 7 bases, the J end lost 3 bases, and 10 bases lay between the germline ends. This chain's CDR3 is CASNRRNYEQYF. CDR3 in DNA: TGTGCCAGCAATCGACGGAACTACGAGCAGTACTTC.

The chain has TRBV10-2 and TRBJ2-3; D may match TRBD1 or TRBD2 (6 bases each). The CDR3 consists of 14 residues. Looked up from germline, CDR1 is WSHSY and CDR2 is SAAADI. Trimming took off 8 bases at V and 0 bases at J, with 12 bases between the two ends. The CDR3 here is CASRGTISTDTQYF. CDR3 in DNA: TGCGCCAGCCGCGGGACAATCAGCACAGATACGCAGTATTTT.

This chain uses TRBV5-4 with TRBJ1-2, with D uncertain. V lost 3 bases and J 1 base, leaving 10 bases between the germline ends. There are 14 residues in the CDR3. Per germline, CDR1 SGHNT and CDR2 YYREEE (reference sequence). The CDR3: CASSSRGSNYGYTF. The CDR3 DNA is TGTGCCAGCAGCTCGAGAGGGAGTAACTATGGCTACACCTTC. The full variable domain, rest sourced from reference TRBV5-4 and TRBJ1-2, is ETGVTQSPTHLIKTRGQQVTLRCSSQSGHNTVSWYQQALGQGPQFIFQYYREEENGRGNFPPRFSGLQFPNYSSELNVNALELDDSALYLCASSSRGSNYGYTFGSGTRLTVV.

This sequence joins TRBV5-6 and TRBJ2-1, with D maybe TRBD2 (6 bases). The V gene's germline CDR1 is SGHDT and CDR2 YYEEEE. The CDR3 consists of 16 residues. V lost 4 bases to trimming and J lost 9 bases, with 23 bases between them. The CDR3, as DNA: TGTGCCAGCAGCCCCCGGTGGGGCGGGACGAAGGTTGAGCAGTTCTTC. Amino acid sequence: CASSPRWGGTKVEQFF.

The chain has TRBV27 and TRBJ1-1; D is perhaps TRBD1 (5 bases). The CDR3 has 13 amino acids. Trimming stripped 6 bases from V and 8 bases from J, with 16 bases between. The germline gives CDR1 MNHEY, CDR2 SMNVEV (reference sequence). The CDR3 coding sequence is TGTGCCAGCAGATACCGGGACGGCCGAGAAGCTTTCTTT. Its translation: CASRYRDGREAFF.

This chain joins TRBV5-1 and TRBJ2-1, with 8 bases fitting TRBD1. V trimming: 4 bases; J trimming: 9 bases; junction bases outside the gene matches: 9. In germline, CDR1 is SGHRS, CDR2 YFSETQ. The CDR3 runs 14 residues. This CDR3 reads CASSQPGQAGEQFF. CDR3 DNA sequence: TGCGCCAGCAGCCAGCCGGGACAGGCAGGTGAGCAGTTCTTC.

The chain carries TRBV7-9 and TRBJ1-3; 8 nucleotides line up with TRBD1. The CDR3 covers 16 residues. From germline, CDR1 is SEHNR and CDR2 FQNEAQ (reference sequence). V shed 4 bases and J 0 bases; nucleotides not matched to a gene: 5. The CDR3 here is CASSSTGGGSGNTIYF. CDR3 DNA sequence: TGTGCCAGCAGCTCTACAGGGGGGGGCTCTGGAAACACCATATATTTT.

V usage is TRBV28 and J usage is TRBJ1-1; D is unclear. This CDR3 comprises 13 residues. The V gene's germline CDR1 is MDHEN and CDR2 SYDVKM. The V end lost 3 bases, the J end lost 8 bases, and 13 bases lay between the germline ends. This CDR3 is CASSFTRAAEAFF. In DNA form, the CDR3 reads TGTGCCAGCAGTTTTACCCGGGCAGCGGAAGCTTTCTTT.

The chain is built from TRBV4-1 and TRBJ1-3; the match to TRBD1 covers 8 bases. CDR1 is MGHRA, CDR2 YSYEKL, per germline. CDR3 size: 14 residues. The J segment lost 10 bases and the V segment lost 3 bases, leaving 8 bases of the junction unmatched. CDR3 loop: CASSHPGQEGTIYF. In nucleotides, the CDR3 is TGCGCCAGCAGCCACCCGGGACAGGAGGGAACCATATATTTT.